Each of the 9 T cell receptor beta chains below was sequenced from the same sample in a study of T-cell reconstitution after alpha-beta-depleted transplantation in children. The TCRbeta library was prepared with unique molecular identifiers. TCRdb recomputed calls from the PCR reads with MiXCR, one row per CDR3 protein. The data hold around 490,000 distinct CDR3 sequences, with more than 9.5% observed a single time. Sequences were derived from PBMCs, mostly from graft donor cells, sampled 180 days after TCRalphabeta/CD19-depleted stem cell transplant. Every receptor here comes from a female patient between 2 and 10 years old who had a stem cell transplant for aplastic anemia, so the T cells may come from the graft donor.

The chain recombines TRBV7-2 with TRBJ2-7; TRBD2 matches 7 bases. The CDR3 has 13 residues. CDR1 SGHTA and CDR2 FQGNSA come from the germline V gene. With V trimmed by 6 bases and J by 7 bases, 9 bases remained unmatched. CDR3 sequence (DNA): TGTGCCAGCAGGGCCTCGGGGGGTGGGGAGCAGTACGTC. It translates to CASRASGGGEQYV.

The table lists this clonotype with a count of one. This chain links TRBV6-5 with TRBJ2-2; 8 nucleotides align to TRBD2. CDR3 length equals 16 residues. Trimming removed 4 bases from V and 4 bases from J; junction bases left unmatched: 8. Germline CDR1 and CDR2: MNHEY and SVGAGI. The CDR3 region has the DNA TGTGCCAGCAGTTGGTCCAGCGGGAGTTTCACCGGGGAGCTGTTTTTT. Its translation: CASSWSSGSFTGELFF.

The V call is TRBV5-5, the J call TRBJ2-1; TRBD1 might be the D (5 bases). This CDR3 region has 15 residues. Germline CDR1 reads SGHKS; CDR2 reads YYEKEE (reference sequence). V lost 0 bases and J lost 9, with 16 bases in between. In DNA, the CDR3 is TGTGCCAGCAGCTTGGAGGGGTGGGGTCGAGGTGAGCAGTTCTTC. This translates into CASSLEGWGRGEQFF.

This clonotype was seen at least ten times. This chain joins TRBV20-1 and TRBJ2-7; 7 bases agree with TRBD2. Germline V gene lookup returns CDR1 DFQATT and CDR2 SNEGSKA (reference sequence). V gave up 2 bases and J gave up 2 bases; unmatched junction bases: 9. This CDR3 spans 15 amino acids. CDR3 region: CSARRLWDYAYEQYF. DNA for the CDR3: TGCAGTGCTAGAAGGTTGTGGGACTACGCCTACGAGCAGTACTTC.

The CDR3 nucleotides read TGTGCCAGTAGTATACGACTTGGGGGCGGGCCCAGCACAGATACGCAGTATTTT. The encoded protein is CASSIRLGGGPSTDTQYF. This chain connects TRBV19 to TRBJ2-3; a weak D match, TRBD1 (6 bases). CDR3 size: 18 residues. Trimming shortened V by 2 bases and J by 0 bases, and 18 bases separated the two germline ends. Looked up from germline, CDR1 is LNHDA and CDR2 is SQIVND (reference sequence). The full variable domain, in which reference TRBV19 and TRBJ2-3 provide the parts outside the CDR3, is DGGITQSPKYLFRKEGQNVTLSCEQNLNHDAMYWYRQDPGQGLRLIYYSQIVNDFQKGDIAEGYSVSREKKESFPLTVTSAQKNPTAFYLCASSIRLGGGPSTDTQYFGPGTRLTVL.

The rearrangement links TRBV20-1 to TRBJ1-5, with a possible D match to TRBD1 (5 bases). Germline V gene lookup returns CDR1 DFQATT and CDR2 SNEGSKA (reference sequence). The CDR3 sequence is 14 residues long. V was trimmed by 2 bases and J by 1 base, leaving 9 bases between them. The CDR3 reads CSARPDTSNQPQHF. The CDR3 DNA reads TGCAGTGCTAGACCGGACACCAGCAATCAGCCCCAGCATTTT.

This clonotype showed up just a few times. The V and J genes are TRBV10-3 and TRBJ2-7; weak D call: TRBD2 (5 bases). Trimming took off 11 bases at V and 3 bases at J, with 11 bases between the two ends. This CDR3 is built from 11 residues. Germline lookup yields CDR1 ENHRY and CDR2 SYGVKD. The CDR3 is CAAGMGYEQYV. CDR3 sequence (DNA): TGTGCCGCCGGGATGGGCTACGAGCAGTACGTC.

This clonotype was seen only a few times. The rearrangement uses TRBV5-1 and TRBJ2-1; 11 bases are a match to TRBD2. V lost 7 bases and J lost 0; bases outside the gene matches: 12. The CDR3 length is 18 residues. Germline V lookup: CDR1 SGHRS, CDR2 YFSETQ. This CDR3 is CASQGLAGPRPSYNEQFF. The CDR3, as DNA: TGCGCCAGCCAAGGACTAGCGGGTCCCCGGCCCTCCTACAATGAGCAGTTCTTC.

The V and J genes are TRBV7-8 and TRBJ2-5; TRBD2 agrees at 10 bases. V was pared by 1 base and J by 5 bases, with 10 bases of the junction left unmatched. Germline CDR1 and CDR2: SGHVS and FQNEAQ. This CDR3 has 17 amino acids. CDR3 amino acids: CASSLVASGSFRETQYF. DNA for the CDR3: TGTGCCAGCAGCTTAGTCGCTAGCGGGAGTTTCAGGGAGACCCAGTACTTC.